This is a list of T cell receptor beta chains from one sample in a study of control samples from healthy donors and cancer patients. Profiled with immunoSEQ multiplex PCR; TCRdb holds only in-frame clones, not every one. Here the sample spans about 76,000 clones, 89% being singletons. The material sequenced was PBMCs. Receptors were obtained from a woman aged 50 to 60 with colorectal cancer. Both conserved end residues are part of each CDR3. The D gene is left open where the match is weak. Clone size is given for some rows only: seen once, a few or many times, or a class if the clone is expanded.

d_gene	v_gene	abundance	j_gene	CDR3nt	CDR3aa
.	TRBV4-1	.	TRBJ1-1	TGCGCCAGCAGCCAAGATCGGCAGAATGAAGCTTTCTTT	CASSQDRQNEAFF
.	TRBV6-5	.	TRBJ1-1	TGTGCCAGCAGTTACTCAGCCCATAAGAACACTGAAGCTTTCTTT	CASSYSAHKNTEAFF
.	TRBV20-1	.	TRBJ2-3	TGCAGTGCTAGTGCACAGGGTAGTGCAGATACGCAGTATTTT	CSASAQGSADTQYF
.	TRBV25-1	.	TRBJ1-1	TGTGCCAGCAGGGGGAACACTGAAGCTTTCTTT	CASRGNTEAFF
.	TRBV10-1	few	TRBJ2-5	TGCGCCAGCAGTGAGTCTGCAGGGCAAGAGACCCAGTACTTC	CASSESAGQETQYF
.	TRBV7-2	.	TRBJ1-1	TGTGCCAGCAGCTTTACCCGGACTCGGGAGAGCACTGAAGCTTTCTTT	CASSFTRTRESTEAFF
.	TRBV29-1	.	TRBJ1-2	TGCAGCGTTGAAGAGGGGGTCTATGGCTACACCTTC	CSVEEGVYGYTF
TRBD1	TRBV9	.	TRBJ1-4	TGTGCCAGCAGCCCCCTTGGTACAGGGGGTAATGAAAAACTGTTTTTT	CASSPLGTGGNEKLFF
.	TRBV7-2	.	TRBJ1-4	TGTGCCAGCAGCGCGGACAGCTCCCGGGTGGGTGAAAAACTGTTTTTT	CASSADSSRVGEKLFF
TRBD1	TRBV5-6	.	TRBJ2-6	TGTGCCAGCAGCCCGGACAGGGAGACCTCTGGGGCCAACGTCCTGACTTTC	CASSPDRETSGANVLTF
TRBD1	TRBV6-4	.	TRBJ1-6	TGTGCCAGCAGTGCCACCGGGACAGGGTCATCACCCCTCCACTTT	CASSATGTGSSPLHF
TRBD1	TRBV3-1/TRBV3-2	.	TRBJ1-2	TGTGCCAGCAGGGCGTTCGACAGGGGCGGTGGCTACACCTTC	CASRAFDRGGGYTF
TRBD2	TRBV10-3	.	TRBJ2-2	TGTGCCATCAGCCCGACTAGCCCGAACACCGGGGAGCTGTTTTTT	CAISPTSPNTGELFF
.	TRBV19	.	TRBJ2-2	TGTGCCAGTAGTATAGACGTTACAGGAGCGGTGGACACCGGGGAGCTGTTTTTT	CASSIDVTGAVDTGELFF
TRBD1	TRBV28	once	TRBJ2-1	TGTGCCAGCAGTGTTCCAGGGGGTACCTACAATGAGCAGTTCTTC	CASSVPGGTYNEQFF
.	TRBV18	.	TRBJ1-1	TGTGCCAGCTCCCTACTTCCAAACACTGAAGCTTTCTTT	CASSLLPNTEAFF
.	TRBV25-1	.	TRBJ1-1	TGTGCCAGCTCCTATTCCCGGGGCGAAGCTTTCTTT	CASSYSRGEAFF
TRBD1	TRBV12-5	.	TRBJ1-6	TGTGCTAGTGGTAGACAGGGAGTCTATAATTCACCCCTCCACTTT	CASGRQGVYNSPLHF
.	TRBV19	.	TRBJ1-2	TGTGCCAGTAGTCCAGGGACGGCTAACTATGGCTACACCTTC	CASSPGTANYGYTF
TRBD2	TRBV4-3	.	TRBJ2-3	TGCGCCAGCAGCCAGAGCGGGGGGGGATACACAGATACGCAGTATTTT	CASSQSGGGYTDTQYF
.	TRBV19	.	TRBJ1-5	TGTGCCAGTAGTCCACAAGGTAGCAATCAGCCCCAGCATTTT	CASSPQGSNQPQHF
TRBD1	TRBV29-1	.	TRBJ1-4	TGCAGCGTTCTTCAATACAGGGGATCTAATGAAAAACTGTTTTTT	CSVLQYRGSNEKLFF
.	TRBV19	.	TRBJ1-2	TGTGCCAGTAGTCGTGAGGGGAACTATGGCTACACCTTC	CASSREGNYGYTF
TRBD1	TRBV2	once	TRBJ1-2	TGTGCCAGCTTTCGGTGGACAGTACCTATAGACAGGGAAGAAGGCTACACCTTC	CASFRWTVPIDREEGYTF
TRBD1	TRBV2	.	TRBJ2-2	TGTGCCAGCGGCGGGACAGGGGGCGTTGTCACCGGGGAGCTGTTTTTT	CASGGTGGVVTGELFF
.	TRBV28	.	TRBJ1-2	TGTGCCAGCAGTTTAGTGGCCAACACTTTGAGCTACACCTTC	CASSLVANTLSYTF
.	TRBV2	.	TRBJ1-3	TGTGCCAGCAGTGGGCGGTACTCTGGAAACACCATATATTTT	CASSGRYSGNTIYF
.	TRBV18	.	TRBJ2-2	TGTGCCAGCTCCCCCGGGGCGGTGAGCGGGGAGCTGTTTTTT	CASSPGAVSGELFF
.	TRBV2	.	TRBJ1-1	TGTGCCAGCAGTGGACAGGTACTGAACACTGAAGCTTTCTTT	CASSGQVLNTEAFF
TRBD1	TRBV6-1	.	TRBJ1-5	TGTGCCAGCAGTGAAGCGGCGACAGGGGGCTATCAGCCCCAGCATTTT	CASSEAATGGYQPQHF
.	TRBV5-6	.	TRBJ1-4	TGTGCCAGCAGCTTCGGACAGTTAAATGAAAAACTGTTTTTT	CASSFGQLNEKLFF
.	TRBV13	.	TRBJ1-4	TGTGCCAGCAGCCAACGACCCACTACAGGTGAAAAACTGTTTTTT	CASSQRPTTGEKLFF
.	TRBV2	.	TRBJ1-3	TGTGCCAGCAGTTCCCCGGGGCGGAGAAACACCATATATTTT	CASSSPGRRNTIYF
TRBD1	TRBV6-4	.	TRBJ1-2	TGTGCCAGCAGTGACTCGGTACAGGGGGGCTATGGCTACACCTTC	CASSDSVQGGYGYTF
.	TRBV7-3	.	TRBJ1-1	TGTGCCAGCAGCTTACAGGCCTTCGAACCCACTGAAGCTTTCTTT	CASSLQAFEPTEAFF
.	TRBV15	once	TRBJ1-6	TGTGCCACCAGCAGAGATGGCCCCAGTGATTCACCCCTCCACTTT	CATSRDGPSDSPLHF
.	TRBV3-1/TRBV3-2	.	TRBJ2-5	TGTGCCAGCAGCCAGGCCGCGGGGCAAGAGACCCAGTACTTC	CASSQAAGQETQYF
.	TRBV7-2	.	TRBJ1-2	TGTGCCAGCAGCTCGAGGACAGTTTATACTGATGGCTACACCTTC	CASSSRTVYTDGYTF
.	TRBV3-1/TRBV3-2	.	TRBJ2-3	TGTGCCAGCAGCCAAGCCGGGAGAACAGATACGCAGTATTTT	CASSQAGRTDTQYF
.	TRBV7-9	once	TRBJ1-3	TGTGCCAGCAGCTCCAACAGGGCTGGAAACACCATATATTTT	CASSSNRAGNTIYF
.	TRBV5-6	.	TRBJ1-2	TGTGCCAGCAGCTTGGCAACGGATTACTATGGCTACACCTTC	CASSLATDYYGYTF
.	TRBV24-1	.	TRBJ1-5	TGTGCCACCAGAAGGGGCGTCGGGCAGCCCCAGCATTTT	CATRRGVGQPQHF
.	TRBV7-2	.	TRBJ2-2	TGTGCCAGCAGCTTAAATCCAGGGAACACCGGGGAGCTGTTTTTT	CASSLNPGNTGELFF
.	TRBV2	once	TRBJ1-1	TGTGCCAGCAGTCTCCGAGCTGAAGCTTTCTTT	CASSLRAEAFF
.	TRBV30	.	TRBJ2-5	TGTGCCTGGAGTCCCTCGGGGAAAGAGACCCAGTACTTC	CAWSPSGKETQYF
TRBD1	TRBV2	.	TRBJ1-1	TGTGCCAGCAGGGGACAGGCGAACACTGAAGCTTTCTTT	CASRGQANTEAFF
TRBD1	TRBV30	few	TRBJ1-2	TGTGCCTGGAGTGTACGTAAAGGGGGCGGCTATGGCTACACCTTC	CAWSVRKGGGYGYTF
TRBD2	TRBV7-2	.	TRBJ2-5	TGTGCCAGCAGCCTCCGGGCGACTAGCGGGGTGAAGACCCAGTACTTC	CASSLRATSGVKTQYF
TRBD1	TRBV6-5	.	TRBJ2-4	TGTGCCAGCAGTTACTCGTCAGGGGGCTTAAACATTCAGTACTTC	CASSYSSGGLNIQYF
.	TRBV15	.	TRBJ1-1	TGTGCCACCAGCAGAGATCTAGGGGGACCTGAAGCTTTCTTT	CATSRDLGGPEAFF
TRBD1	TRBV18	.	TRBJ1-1	TGTGCCAGCTCACCAGAGACAGGGGGCACTGAAGCTTTCTTT	CASSPETGGTEAFF
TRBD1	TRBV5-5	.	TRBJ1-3	TGTGCCAGCAGCTTGCTGTGGACAGGCCAAACCTCTGGAAACACCATATATTTT	CASSLLWTGQTSGNTIYF
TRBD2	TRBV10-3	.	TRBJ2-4	TGTGCCATCAGTCAACTAGCGGGGGGCCCCCAGGACATTCAGTACTTC	CAISQLAGGPQDIQYF
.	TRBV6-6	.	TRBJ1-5	TGTGCCAGCAGTTACGAGTCCAATCAGCCCCAGCATTTT	CASSYESNQPQHF